These 14 T cell receptor beta chains were all obtained from the same sample, sequenced in a study of blood T cell repertoires in COVID-19. The method was immunoSEQ multiplex PCR; TCRdb's version includes in-frame clones alone and lacks a portion of them. Here the sample spans over 55,000 clones, around 82% being singletons. Sequenced material: peripheral blood. These receptors were obtained from a man in his forties or fifties with active COVID-19.

This chain connects TRBV9 to TRBJ2-5; the D gene is possibly TRBD2 (6 bases). In germline, CDR1 is SGDLS, CDR2 YYNGEE. CDR3 length: 14 residues. The ends were cut back, 4 bases at V and 5 bases at J, with 15 bases in the middle. The CDR3 DNA reads TGTGCCAGCAGCCCGAACCCGGAGGGGGAGACCCAGTACTTC. Translating gives CASSPNPEGETQYF.

This chain joins TRBV6-2 or TRBV6-3 and TRBJ2-2; D is undetermined. The CDR3 length is 16 residues. V lost 2 bases and J 3 bases, leaving 13 bases between the germline ends. Germline CDR1 MNHEY, CDR2 SVGEGT. The CDR3 is CASSYMRSSYTGELFF. The CDR3, as DNA: TGTGCCAGCAGTTACATGAGGTCTTCCTACACCGGGGAGCTGTTTTTT.

This clone was detected a few times. The V and J genes are TRBV4-1 and TRBJ2-7; 9 bases map to TRBD1. The junction had 5 bases not matched to a gene; V was cut back by 2 bases and J by 0 bases. The V gene's germline CDR1 is MGHRA and CDR2 YSYEKL. This CDR3 is built from 16 residues. The CDR3 DNA sequence: TGCGCCAGCAGCCAATTGCCGGGACAGGGCTCCTACGAGCAGTACTTC. Translation gives CASSQLPGQGSYEQYF.

The rearrangement uses TRBV5-1 and TRBJ1-5, with D possibly matching TRBD1 (5 bases). V dropped 4 bases and J dropped 6 bases, with 17 bases sitting between them. Germline V gives CDR1 SGHRS, CDR2 YFSETQ. This CDR3 is built from 15 residues. The CDR3 DNA reads TGCGCCAGCAGCCCGGGGGGGGAAGCGGGTCAGCCCCAGCATTTT. Encoded protein: CASSPGGEAGQPQHF.

As concerns this clone: This same CDR3 is encoded by further DNA sequences in the sample. The rearrangement joins TRBV11-2 to TRBJ2-5; maybe TRBD2 (6 bases). Germline V CDR1 and CDR2: SGHAT, FQNNGV. The CDR3 loop spans 13 amino acids. V was cut by 1 base and J by 5 bases, with 8 bases left in between. The DNA of the CDR3 is TGTGCCAGCAGCTTAGCCGGAGGGGAGACCCAGTACTTC. It specifies CASSLAGGETQYF. The whole variable domain, filled in from reference TRBV11-2 and TRBJ2-5, reads EAGVAQSPRYKIIEKRQSVAFWCNPISGHATLYWYQQILGQGPKLLIQFQNNGVVDDSQLPKDRFSAERLKGVDSTLKIQPAKLEDSAVYLCASSLAGGETQYFGPGTRLLVL.

J is TRBJ2-1 and V is TRBV9, with D possibly matching TRBD1 (6 bases). Trimming cost V 1 base and J 2 bases, with 10 bases left between them. The CDR3 extends over 15 amino acids. Germline CDR1 reads SGDLS; CDR2 reads YYNGEE. CDR3 sequence (DNA): TGTGCCAGCAGCGTACACAGGGAACCCTACAATGAGCAGTTCTTC. It encodes CASSVHREPYNEQFF.

The V and J genes are TRBV7-2 and TRBJ1-3; D is ambiguous. Germline CDR1 SGHTA, CDR2 FQGNSA. The CDR3 has 16 residues. Trimming left V 4 bases short and J 2 bases short, with 15 bases between. In DNA, the CDR3 is TGTGCCAGCAGCTCAGGCAGGCTCCGAGCTGGAAACACCATATATTTT. This codes for CASSSGRLRAGNTIYF.

The chain recombines TRBV13 with TRBJ1-5; D may be TRBD1 (5 bases). Trimming left V 11 bases short and J 4 bases short, with 12 bases between. There are 12 residues in the CDR3. CDR1 and CDR2 (germline): PRHDT, FYEKMQ (reference sequence). The CDR3 DNA sequence: TGTGCCCCCTCGCGGGGGAATCAGCCCCAGCATTTT. It is translated as CAPSRGNQPQHF. The variable domain in full, completed from reference TRBV13 and TRBJ1-5, reads AAGVIQSPRHLIKEKRETATLKCYPIPRHDTVYWYQQGPGQDPQFLISFYEKMQSDKGSIPDRFSAQQFSDYHSELNMSSLELGDSALYFCAPSRGNQPQHFGDGTRLSIL.

The V and J genes are TRBV7-8 and TRBJ2-7, with D unresolved. Germline values: CDR1 SGHVS, CDR2 FQNEAQ. Trimming took 1 base from V and 1 from J, leaving 8 bases between them. CDR3 length: 14 residues. Here the CDR3 reads CASSLGAVSYEQYF. DNA of the CDR3: TGTGCCAGCAGCTTAGGGGCAGTTTCCTACGAGCAGTACTTC.

The rearrangement uses TRBV5-5 and TRBJ2-7; D is ambiguous. This CDR3 region has 16 residues. Per germline, CDR1 SGHKS and CDR2 YYEKEE (reference sequence). Trimming cost V 0 bases and J 1 base, with 14 bases left between them. The DNA of the CDR3 is TGTGCCAGCAGCTTGGGCGCAGGCTTACTTTCCTACGAGCAGTACTTC. Its translation: CASSLGAGLLSYEQYF. The whole variable domain, filled in from reference TRBV5-5 and TRBJ2-7, reads DAGVTQSPTHLIKTRGQQVTLRCSPISGHKSVSWYQQVLGQGPQFIFQYYEKEERGRGNFPDRFSARQFPNYSSELNVNALLLGDSALYLCASSLGAGLLSYEQYFGPGTRLTVT.

V usage is TRBV18 and J usage is TRBJ2-5; the match to TRBD2 covers 10 bases. With 2 bases clipped from V and 4 bases from J, the junction kept 4 bases outside the gene matches. Germline values: CDR1 KGHSH, CDR2 LQKENI. There are 15 residues in the CDR3. In nucleotides, the CDR3 is TGTGCCAGCTCACCAAGTAGCGGGGGGCGAGAGACCCAGTACTTC. This translates into CASSPSSGGRETQYF.

This clone was counted once. The rearrangement joins TRBV9 to TRBJ2-5; tentatively, D is TRBD2 (5 bases). Germline CDR1 reads SGDLS; CDR2 reads YYNGEE. V was trimmed by 7 bases and J by 5 bases, leaving 15 bases between them. CDR3 length equals 13 residues. As DNA, the CDR3 is TGTGCCAGCGCACCTATGGGGAGCGAGACCCAGTACTTC. This codes for CASAPMGSETQYF. Full variable domain (outside the CDR3, taken from reference TRBV9 and TRBJ2-5): DSGVTQTPKHLITATGQRVTLRCSPRSGDLSVYWYQQSLDQGLQFLIQYYNGEERAKGNILERFSAQQFPDLHSELNLSSLELGDSALYFCASAPMGSETQYFGPGTRLLVL.

The rearrangement uses TRBV7-2 and TRBJ2-7, with D tentatively TRBD2 (6 bases). Trimming took off 2 bases at V and 5 bases at J, with 16 bases between the two ends. The CDR3 spans 15 residues. CDR1 and CDR2 (germline): SGHTA, FQGNSA. This CDR3 reads CASSLLGTPLHEQYF. The CDR3 nucleotides are TGTGCCAGCAGCTTATTGGGGACTCCCCTCCACGAGCAGTACTTC.

The V call is TRBV27, the J call TRBJ2-3; D is uncertain. CDR3 length equals 14 residues. Deletions cut 8 bases from V and 1 base from J, with 13 bases between. Germline CDR1 and CDR2: MNHEY and SMNVEV (reference sequence). The CDR3 loop is CASALRRGTDTQYF. DNA for the CDR3: TGTGCCAGCGCCCTCCGACGGGGCACAGATACGCAGTATTTT.